A single sample is the source of the 20 T cell receptor beta chains below, sequenced in a study of T cells after yellow fever vaccination. MiXCR, run by TCRdb on the 5' RACE reads, gives a single entry per CDR3 protein. The sample has 300,000 to 400,000 distinct CDR3 sequences, around 13% seen once. This sample comprised CD4+ T cells sorted from PBMCs, obtained 15 days after the yellow fever booster vaccination. The receptor set was obtained from a man aged 18 to 29 who received the YFV17D yellow fever vaccine.

The J gene is TRBJ2-5, the V gene TRBV20-1, with 10 bases that match TRBD2. V gave up 0 bases and J gave up 7 bases; unmatched junction bases: 2. The length of the CDR3 is 13 residues. CDR1 DFQATT and CDR2 SNEGSKA come from the germline V gene (reference sequence). The CDR3 DNA reads TGCAGTGCTAGAGACCCTAGCGGGAGGACCCAGTACTTC. Translated, it gives CSARDPSGRTQYF.

This clonotype appeared many times. The rearrangement joins TRBV6-5 to TRBJ1-1; no reliable D call. Trimming shortened V by 6 bases and J by 5 bases, and 7 bases separated the two germline ends. Germline V gene data show CDR1 as MNHEY and CDR2 as SVGAGI. The CDR3 consists of 11 residues. CDR3 in amino acids: CASRKRTEAFF. The CDR3 DNA sequence: TGTGCCAGCAGGAAAAGAACTGAAGCTTTCTTT.

V gene TRBV24-1 combines with J gene TRBJ2-2, with 8 positions matching TRBD1. The germline CDR1 and CDR2 sequences are KGHDR and SFDVKD. There are 16 residues in the CDR3. V lost 3 bases to trimming and J lost 4 bases; unmatched junction nucleotides: 6. CDR3 in DNA: TGTGCCACCAGTGATCGGACAGGGTACGGCACCGGGGAGCTGTTTTTT. This codes for CATSDRTGYGTGELFF.

This clonotype was seen more than once but under ten times. The chain joins TRBV12-3 or TRBV12-4 to TRBJ2-3; 7 bases match TRBD2. CDR3 length: 17 residues. The V segment lost 5 bases and the J segment 0 bases; nucleotides outside the gene matches: 11. In nucleotides, the CDR3 is TGTGCCAGCAGTCGCCCTTTGGGGGGGGGGAGCACAGATACGCAGTATTTT. Amino acid sequence: CASSRPLGGGSTDTQYF.

The gene calls are TRBV9 and TRBJ2-1; TRBD1 is a possible D gene (6 bases). Germline-derived CDR1 and CDR2 are SGDLS and YYNGEE. CDR3 length: 12 residues. Trimming took 4 bases from V and 9 from J, leaving 11 bases between them. CDR3 in amino acids: CASSPLRGEQFF. DNA for the CDR3: TGTGCCAGCAGCCCCCTCAGGGGTGAGCAGTTCTTC.

This clonotype was observed a handful of times. This chain joins TRBV6-6 and TRBJ1-2; 8 nucleotides align to TRBD1. In germline, CDR1 is MNHNY, CDR2 SVGAGI (reference sequence). The CDR3 sequence is 13 residues long. The V and J ends lost 5 bases and 2 bases, in that order; junction bases with no gene match: 1. CDR3 nucleotide sequence: TGTGCCAGCAGTAGACAGGGGAACTATGGCTACACCTTC. It codes for CASSRQGNYGYTF.

The rearrangement uses TRBV4-3 and TRBJ2-5, with TRBD1 matching over 8 bases. V lost 5 bases, J lost 2 bases, and 10 bases stayed unmatched. The CDR3 loop spans 16 amino acids. Germline V lookup: CDR1 LGHNA, CDR2 YSLEER. CDR3 DNA sequence: TGCGCCAGCAGCGCTGGACAGGGAAGTGGGCAAGAGACCCAGTACTTC. This codes for CASSAGQGSGQETQYF.

The chain combines TRBV6-5 with TRBJ1-5; D not resolved. Germline CDR1 and CDR2: MNHEY and SVGAGI. The CDR3 length is 14 residues. V was clipped by 5 bases and J by 4 bases, with 12 bases between them. The CDR3 loop is CASSERATNQPQHF. CDR3 nucleotide sequence: TGTGCCAGCAGTGAACGGGCCACTAATCAGCCCCAGCATTTT.

The rearrangement joins TRBV13 to TRBJ2-7; D may be TRBD1 or TRBD2 (5 bases each). The germline CDR1 and CDR2 sequences are PRHDT and FYEKMQ (reference sequence). V dropped 5 bases and J dropped 5 bases, with 19 bases sitting between them. CDR3 length equals 15 residues. CDR3 sequence reads: CASSQIPGPEDEQYF. CDR3 nucleotide sequence: TGTGCCAGCAGCCAGATCCCGGGACCAGAGGACGAGCAGTACTTC.

This clonotype was found a few times. The chain couples TRBV7-8 to TRBJ1-1; a possible D gene is TRBD1 (5 bases). CDR1 and CDR2 from the germline V gene are SGHVS and FQNEAQ. V was clipped by 5 bases and J by 1 base, with 11 bases between them. The CDR3 covers 14 residues. This CDR3 reads CASSPGASNTEAFF. CDR3 coding DNA: TGTGCCAGCAGCCCCGGGGCGTCGAACACTGAAGCTTTCTTT.

The chain has TRBV3-1 and TRBJ1-1; D is possibly TRBD1 (6 bases). CDR3 size: 14 residues. Germline V gene data show CDR1 as LGHDT and CDR2 as YNNKEL (reference sequence). Trimming took 3 bases from V and 4 from J, leaving 12 bases between them. The CDR3 DNA is TGTGCCAGCAGCCACTCAGGGGAGGGCACTGAAGCTTTCTTT. It encodes CASSHSGEGTEAFF. The variable domain in full, completed from reference TRBV3-1 and TRBJ1-1, reads DTAVSQTPKYLVTQMGNDKSIKCEQNLGHDTMYWYKQDSKKFLKIMFSYNNKELIINETVPNRFSPKSPDKAHLNLHINSLELGDSAVYFCASSHSGEGTEAFFGQGTRLTVV.

V gene TRBV5-1 combines with J gene TRBJ1-1, with D perhaps TRBD1 (5 bases). CDR1 is SGHRS, CDR2 YFSETQ, per germline. Trimming removed 4 bases from V and 3 bases from J, with 16 bases in between. CDR3 length: 15 amino acids. The CDR3, as DNA: TGCGCCAGCAGCCCTGCTCGGACACCCGACACTGAAGCTTTCTTT. It translates to CASSPARTPDTEAFF.

The V gene is TRBV7-2, the J gene TRBJ1-3; the match to TRBD1 covers 7 bases. CDR1 and CDR2 from the germline V gene are SGHTA and FQGNSA. This CDR3 spans 13 amino acids. V lost 8 bases to trimming and J lost 4 bases; unmatched junction nucleotides: 5. The CDR3 is CASSTGDGNTIYF. The CDR3 nucleotides are TGTGCCAGCTCCACAGGGGACGGAAACACCATATATTTT. The complete variable domain, with remaining parts taken from reference TRBV7-2 and TRBJ1-3, reads GAGVSQSPSNKVTEKGKDVELRCDPISGHTALYWYRQSLGQGLEFLIYFQGNSAPDKSGLPSDRFSAERTGGSVSTLTIQRTQQEDSAVYLCASSTGDGNTIYFGEGSWLTVV.

The chain employs TRBV6-5 and TRBJ1-1, with a possible D match to TRBD1 (6 bases). Trimming removed 8 bases from V and 6 bases from J, with 16 bases in between. Germline CDR1 MNHEY, CDR2 SVGAGI. The CDR3 sequence is 13 residues long. The CDR3 sequence is CASGRGRDAEAFF. The CDR3 bases are TGTGCCAGCGGCAGGGGTAGGGACGCTGAAGCTTTCTTT.

This chain uses TRBV12-3 or TRBV12-4 with TRBJ2-2; D may be TRBD1 (6 bases). V was clipped by 9 bases and J by 1 base, with 15 bases between them. The CDR3 has 15 amino acids. The DNA of the CDR3 is TGTGCCAGTAGAACCGGGACACAGAACACCGGGGAGCTGTTTTTT. Its translation: CASRTGTQNTGELFF.

This clonotype was detected many times. V is TRBV30 and J is TRBJ2-3; 10 nucleotides line up with TRBD2. V lost 2 bases, J lost 3 bases, and 8 bases stayed unmatched. This CDR3 has 16 residues. CDR1 and CDR2 from the germline V gene are GTSNPN and SVGIG (reference sequence). The CDR3 DNA is TGTGCCTGGAGTCGAGGAGCGGGGGGGTTAACAGATACGCAGTATTTT. Translated, it gives CAWSRGAGGLTDTQYF.

This clonotype was observed a few times. The chain couples TRBV9 to TRBJ1-4, with D possibly matching TRBD1 (6 bases). Germline CDR1 and CDR2: SGDLS and YYNGEE. The CDR3 spans 18 residues. V dropped 0 bases and J dropped 1 base, with 16 bases sitting between them. The CDR3: CASSVATGTEGTNEKLFF. As DNA, the CDR3 is TGTGCCAGCAGCGTAGCAACAGGGACGGAGGGAACTAATGAAAAACTGTTTTTT.

This clonotype was found a few times. The chain is built from TRBV3-1 and TRBJ2-3, with TRBD2 as a possible D gene (6 bases). This CDR3 is built from 12 residues. Deletions cut 2 bases from V and 9 bases from J, with 9 bases between. The germline gives CDR1 LGHDT, CDR2 YNNKEL (reference sequence). The CDR3 loop is CASSQSGPTQYF. The DNA for the CDR3 is TGTGCCAGCAGCCAAAGCGGGCCGACGCAGTATTTT.

The chain carries TRBV6-5 and TRBJ2-2, with unresolved D. Trimming stripped 8 bases from V and 4 bases from J, with 17 bases between. Germline loops: CDR1 MNHEY, CDR2 SVGAGI. The CDR3 has 15 residues. The CDR3 nucleotides read TGTGCCAGCTCCAAAGCCGGATCAGGCACCGGGGAGCTGTTTTTT. Translating it yields CASSKAGSGTGELFF.

This rearrangement joins TRBV12-3 or TRBV12-4 to TRBJ1-5, with TRBD1 as a possible D gene (6 bases). V shed 6 bases and J shed 4 bases, with 19 bases lying between them. The CDR3 has 16 residues. CDR3 in amino acids: CASSQTGYMGNQPQHF. DNA for the CDR3: TGTGCCAGCAGCCAAACAGGGTACATGGGGAATCAGCCCCAGCATTTT.